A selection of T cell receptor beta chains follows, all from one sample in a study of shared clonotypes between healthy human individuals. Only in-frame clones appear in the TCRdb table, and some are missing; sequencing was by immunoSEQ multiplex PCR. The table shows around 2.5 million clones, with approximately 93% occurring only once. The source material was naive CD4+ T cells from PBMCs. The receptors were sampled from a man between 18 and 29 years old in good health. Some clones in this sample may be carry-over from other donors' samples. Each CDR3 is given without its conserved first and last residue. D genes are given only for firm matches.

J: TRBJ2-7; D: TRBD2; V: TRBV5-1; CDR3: ASSFPSSGSYEQY
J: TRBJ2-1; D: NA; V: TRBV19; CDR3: ASSTIEGRFSEQF
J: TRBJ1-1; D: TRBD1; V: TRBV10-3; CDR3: AISGTGVGTEAF
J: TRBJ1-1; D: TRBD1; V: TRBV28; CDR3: ASSLVAGTGGDTEAF
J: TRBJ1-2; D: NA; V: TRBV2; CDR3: ASRYPSPWADRTVSYGYT
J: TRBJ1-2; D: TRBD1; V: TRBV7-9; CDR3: ASSLTGNGYT
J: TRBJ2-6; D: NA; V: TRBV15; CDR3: ATSRAGSGANVLT
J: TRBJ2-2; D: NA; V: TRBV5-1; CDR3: ASSWGQTTGELF
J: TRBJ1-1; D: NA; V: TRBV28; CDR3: ASSFWGAETEAF
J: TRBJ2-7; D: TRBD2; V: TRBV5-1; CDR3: ASSPSFGAGAGYEQY
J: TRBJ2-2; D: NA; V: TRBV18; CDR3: ASSNTNTGELF
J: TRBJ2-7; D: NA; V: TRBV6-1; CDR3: ASSDDSLGSYEQY
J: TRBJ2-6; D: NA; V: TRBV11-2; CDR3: ASPWAGASGANVLT
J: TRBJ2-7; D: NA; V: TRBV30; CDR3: AWSVPGAGVAYEQY
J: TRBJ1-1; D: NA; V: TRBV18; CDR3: ASSPPMRENTEAF
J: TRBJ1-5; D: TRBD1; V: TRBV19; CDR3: ASSHRGLYSNQPQH
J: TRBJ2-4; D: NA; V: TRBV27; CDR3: ASSPIGTRLGNIQY
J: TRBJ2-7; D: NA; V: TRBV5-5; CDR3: ASSSTYEQY
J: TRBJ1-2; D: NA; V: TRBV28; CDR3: ASSPTHYGYT
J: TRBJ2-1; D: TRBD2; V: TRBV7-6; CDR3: ASSSNGLAGAYNEQF
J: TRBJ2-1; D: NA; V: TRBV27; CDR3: ASSLWSYNEQF
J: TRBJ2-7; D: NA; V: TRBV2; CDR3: ASSPLYEQY
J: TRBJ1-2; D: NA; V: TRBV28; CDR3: ASSLSRYGYT
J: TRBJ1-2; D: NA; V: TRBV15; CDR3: ATSRDTVRDGYT
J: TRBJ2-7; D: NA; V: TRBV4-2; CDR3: ASSAGRTFGEQY
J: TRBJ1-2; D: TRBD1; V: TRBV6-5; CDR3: ASSYSGTGGSGYT
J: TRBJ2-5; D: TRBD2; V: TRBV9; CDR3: ASSAHGGGGAGGLGETQY
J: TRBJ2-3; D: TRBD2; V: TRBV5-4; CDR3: ASSLGLAGDTQY
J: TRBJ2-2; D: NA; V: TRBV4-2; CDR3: ASSHPPYGELF
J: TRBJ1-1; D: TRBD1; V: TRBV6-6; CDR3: ASLPVDRGTEAF
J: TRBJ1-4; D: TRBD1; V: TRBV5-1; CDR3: ASSPDRGLTNEKLF
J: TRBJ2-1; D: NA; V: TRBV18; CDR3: ASSPVLTDNEQF
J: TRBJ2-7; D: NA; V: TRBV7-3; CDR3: ASSLELSGEQY